Presented here are 18 T cell receptor beta chains from one specimen sequenced in a study of T cells in Graves' hyperthyroidism and ophthalmopathy. RNA transcripts were the template for amplifying TCR beta CDR3 regions. First-round RT-PCR targeting the TCR CDR3 was performed with the HTBI primer set. TCRdb reanalysed the multiplex PCR reads using MiXCR and keeps one entry per CDR3 protein. This table holds around 580,000 distinct CDR3 sequences, 46% found once. The sequencing input was peripheral blood or thyroid tissue (not recorded which). The receptors shown here come from a woman aged 18-35 years with Graves' hyperthyroidism.

The V call is TRBV5-1, the J call TRBJ2-7; a possible D gene is TRBD1 (6 bases). Trimming took off 0 bases at V and 3 bases at J, with 28 bases between the two ends. The CDR3 runs 20 residues. CDR1 is SGHRS and CDR2 is YFSETQ in the germline V gene. The CDR3 here is CASSLVPRDTIGVGYYEQYF. The CDR3, as DNA: TGCGCCAGCAGCTTGGTACCCCGGGACACCATCGGGGTAGGATACTACGAGCAGTACTTC.

J is TRBJ2-1 and V is TRBV7-2; D may be TRBD1 or TRBD2 (5 bases each). Trimming pared 3 bases from V and 2 bases from J, leaving 14 bases between. The CDR3 runs to 16 residues. Germline V gene sequence: CDR1 SGHTA, CDR2 FQGNSA. The CDR3 region is CASSLAEGHPYNEQFF. DNA for the CDR3: TGTGCCAGCAGCTTGGCCGAGGGGCACCCCTACAATGAGCAGTTCTTC.

The V and J genes are TRBV20-1 and TRBJ1-6; 8 positions agree with TRBD1. CDR3 length equals 11 residues. The germline V gene encodes CDR1 DFQATT and CDR2 SNEGSKA (reference sequence). In DNA, the CDR3 is TGCAGCGTTAGGGCAGGGGGCCCCCTCCACTTT. As protein: CSVRAGGPLHF.

This chain connects TRBV24-1 to TRBJ2-7, with 8 bases that match TRBD2. The CDR3 loop spans 15 amino acids. CDR1 KGHDR and CDR2 SFDVKD come from the germline V gene. V trimming: 4 bases; J trimming: 9 bases; junction bases outside the gene matches: 13. The CDR3 spells CATSDAGRARKGQYF. CDR3 DNA sequence: TGTGCCACCAGTGACGCCGGGAGGGCCAGAAAGGGGCAGTACTTC.

A few counts support this clonotype. The J gene is TRBJ1-1, the V gene TRBV2; D remains unclear. The CDR3 has 12 residues. In germline, CDR1 is SNHLY, CDR2 FYNNEI. The V end was cut by 6 bases, the J end by 7 bases, with 12 bases between. CDR3 sequence (DNA): TGTGCCAGCAGGGGCCCGGGAATTGAAGCTTTCTTT. This gives the protein CASRGPGIEAFF. Combining the CDR3 with reference TRBV2 and TRBJ1-1 gives the whole variable domain EPEVTQTPSHQVTQMGQEVILRCVPISNHLYFYWYRQILGQKVEFLVSFYNNEISEKSEIFDDQFSVERPDGSNFTLKIRSTKLEDSAMYFCASRGPGIEAFFGQGTRLTVV.

In this sample, this clonotype turned up many times. The CDR3 nucleotides read TGTGCCAGTAGAAACCGGGACAGGTCTTACTCTGGGGCCAACGTCCTGACTTTC. Its translation is CASRNRDRSYSGANVLTF. This rearrangement joins TRBV19 to TRBJ2-6; TRBD1 agrees at 8 bases. J was trimmed by 0 bases and V by 6 bases; bases with no gene match: 10. The CDR3 covers 18 residues. Germline V lookup: CDR1 LNHDA, CDR2 SQIVND (reference sequence).

This clonotype was counted ten times or more. This sequence joins TRBV20-1 and TRBJ1-2, with a tentative D call TRBD1 (5 bases). This CDR3 spans 12 amino acids. The germline CDR1 and CDR2 sequences are DFQATT and SNEGSKA (reference sequence). Trimming removed 6 bases from V and 11 bases from J, with 19 bases in between. CDR3 sequence reads: CSAKDGTEAYTF. The CDR3 bases are TGCAGTGCCAAAGACGGGACGGAGGCTTACACCTTC.

This clonotype was recorded many times. This chain connects TRBV7-9 to TRBJ2-7, with D perhaps matching TRBD2 (6 bases). Germline V gene lookup returns CDR1 SEHNR and CDR2 FQNEAQ (reference sequence). This CDR3 comprises 14 residues. The V and J ends lost 2 bases and 5 bases respectively, with 13 bases between them. The CDR3 nucleotides are TGTGCCAGCAGCTTACTGGAGGGTGCGGACGAGCAGTACTTC. Its translation: CASSLLEGADEQYF.

Concerning this clonotype itself: Since a much larger clone is just one base distant, this may be a read error. J is TRBJ2-7 and V is TRBV9; possibly TRBD2 for D (5 bases). Per germline, CDR1 SGDLS and CDR2 YYNGEE. This CDR3 has 13 amino acids. The DNA for the CDR3 is TGTGCCAGCAGCGTAGGGACTGGCGGCGAGCGGTACTTC. This gives the protein CASSVGTGGERYF.

The chain links TRBV10-3 to TRBJ2-7; D unresolved. This CDR3 comprises 15 residues. V lost 3 bases and J lost 1, with 13 bases in between. The germline CDR1 and CDR2 sequences are ENHRY and SYGVKD. Written as DNA, the CDR3 is TGTGCCATCAGTGAATTTCGAGGCGGTTCCTACGAGCAGTACTTC. It yields the protein CAISEFRGGSYEQYF.

CDR3 sequence reads: CASNNRGDTGELFF. For the CDR3, the DNA is TGTGCCAGCAACAACCGGGGTGATACCGGGGAGCTGTTTTTT. J is TRBJ2-2 and V is TRBV12-3 or TRBV12-4, with D possibly matching TRBD2 (5 bases). This CDR3 is 14 amino acids long. Deletions cut 7 bases from V and 5 bases from J, with 14 bases between.

This clonotype came up many times. The V gene is TRBV20-1, the J gene TRBJ2-5; no clear D gene. V dropped 2 bases and J dropped 3 bases, with 13 bases sitting between them. The CDR3 runs 14 residues. Germline lookup yields CDR1 DFQATT and CDR2 SNEGSKA (reference sequence). CDR3 residues: CSARSSLRKETQYF. In DNA, the CDR3 is TGCAGTGCTAGATCTTCCCTAAGAAAAGAGACCCAGTACTTC.

The chain combines TRBV2 with TRBJ2-6; D is unresolved. The germline V gene has CDR1 SNHLY and CDR2 FYNNEI. This CDR3 contains 14 residues. V gave up 6 bases and J gave up 5 bases, with 11 bases separating them. The CDR3 DNA reads as TGTGCCAGCAGGGATCACGACAGGGCCAACGTCCTGACTTTC. It specifies CASRDHDRANVLTF.

The J gene is TRBJ1-3, the V gene TRBV7-8; no reliable D call. Trimming shortened V by 1 base and J by 4 bases, and 14 bases separated the two germline ends. CDR1 is SGHVS and CDR2 is FQNEAQ in the germline V gene. This CDR3 has 16 amino acids. The CDR3 DNA follows: TGTGCCAGCAGCTTAGAGAGCTCGGGATCCGGAAACACCATATATTTT. The encoded protein is CASSLESSGSGNTIYF. The complete variable domain, with remaining parts taken from reference TRBV7-8 and TRBJ1-3, reads GAGVSQSPRYKVAKRGQDVALRCDPISGHVSLFWYQQALGQGPEFLTYFQNEAQLDKSGLPSDRFFAERPEGSVSTLKIQRTQQEDSAVYLCASSLESSGSGNTIYFGEGSWLTVV.

There are many counts of this clonotype. The chain is built from TRBV6-1 and TRBJ2-5; D unresolved. Looked up from germline, CDR1 is MNHNS and CDR2 is SASEGT. V gave up 8 bases and J gave up 5 bases, with 15 bases separating them. This CDR3 has 13 residues. The CDR3 here is CASGDGWWETQYF. Written as DNA, the CDR3 is TGTGCCAGCGGCGACGGTTGGTGGGAGACCCAGTACTTC.

Concerning this clonotype: Germline and junction disagree at one end, which may indicate a read error. The rearrangement uses TRBV4-1 and TRBJ2-7; a possible D gene is TRBD2 (5 bases). Germline-derived CDR1 and CDR2 are MGHRA and YSYEKL. The CDR3 spans 18 residues. DNA of the CDR3: TGTGCCAGCAGCCCGGAAGGCCCGATGACGGGATGGGGTTACGAGCAGTACTTC. It is translated as CASSPEGPMTGWGYEQYF.

This rearrangement joins TRBV7-6 to TRBJ2-3; maybe TRBD2 (6 bases). Germline-derived CDR1 and CDR2 are SGHVS and FNYEAQ. The CDR3 spans 16 residues. The germline V and J ends were trimmed by 1 base and 5 bases, with 16 bases remaining between them. The CDR3 sequence is CASSLGGLEVGDTQYF. The CDR3 nucleotides are TGTGCCAGCAGCTTAGGGGGACTCGAAGTAGGAGATACGCAGTATTTT. Full variable domain (missing parts from reference TRBV7-6 and TRBJ2-3): GAGVSQSPRYKVTKRGQDVALRCDPISGHVSLYWYRQALGQGPEFLTYFNYEAQQDKSGLPNDRFSAERPEGSISTLTIQRTEQRDSAMYRCASSLGGLEVGDTQYFGPGTRLTVL.

This chain links TRBV12-3 or TRBV12-4 with TRBJ2-2; tentative D call: TRBD1 (7 bases). CDR3 length: 15 amino acids. Trimming removed 8 bases at V and 7 bases at J, with 20 bases between. CDR3 in amino acids: CASRPQEGAVGELFF. The CDR3 nucleotides read TGTGCCAGCCGGCCTCAGGAGGGGGCGGTCGGGGAGCTGTTTTTT.